The entry that follows covers one T cell receptor (beta chain) sequence. Trimming left V 4 bases short and J 1 base short, with 6 bases between. This CDR3 is 13 amino acids long. CDR1 KGHDR and CDR2 SFDVKD come from the germline V gene. The data originate from a study of control samples from healthy donors and cancer patients. Profiling relied on immunoSEQ multiplex PCR, and the TCRdb table lists in-frame clones only, not all of them. The data hold roughly 130,000 clones, with approximately 90% observed a single time. The chain combines TRBV24-1 with TRBJ1-2; D call uncertain. What was sequenced was blood. The sequence was obtained from a woman between 25 and 40 years old in good health. DNA for the CDR3: TGTGCCACCAGTGAGGCGGATAACTATGGCTACACCTTC. Protein: CATSEADNYGYTF.